The text below deals with one T cell receptor (beta chain). This sample stems from a study of blood T cell repertoires in COVID-19. Clones were read by immunoSEQ multiplex PCR, and TCRdb kept only the in-frame ones, dropping some. Among more than 300,000 clones listed, 88% were seen once. V was pared by 0 bases and J by 1 base, with 12 bases between. The CDR3 has 16 amino acids. Germline V gene lookup returns CDR1 KGHSH and CDR2 LQKENI. Everyone who took part was 18 to 89 years old, and they came from 24 US areas. The rearrangement links TRBV18 to TRBJ1-2, with D possibly TRBD1 on 5 matching bases. This TCR was recovered from a woman aged 18-30 years who had recovered from COVID-19. Sequencing input: PBMCs or T cells enriched from blood (not recorded which). This CDR3 is CASSPPGQGVNYGYTF. The CDR3 nucleotides read TGTGCCAGCTCACCACCGGGTCAGGGCGTTAACTATGGCTACACCTTC.